These 8 T cell receptor beta chains share one sample of origin, sequenced in a study of CXCR3-negative and CXCR3-positive naive CD8 T cells. The study's findings and limits: Compared with CXCR3-negative naive cells, CXCR3-positive naive cells showed more hydrophobic TRB CDR3s.

The antigens these receptors bind are not known. Through 5' RACE with UMI labels, the TRB cDNA libraries were prepared. TCRdb reprocessed the 5' RACE reads, with one entry per CDR3 protein and no DNA. The sample holds more than 80,000 distinct CDR3 sequences. The sequenced sample consisted of naive CXCR3+ CD8+ T cells from blood. The subset: CD45RO-CCR7+CD27+CD95- naive CD8+ T cells expressing CXCR3 (TNR3+). These receptors all come from a human donor in good health. Some clones in this sample may be carry-over from other donors' samples.

The V gene is TRBV5-6, the J gene TRBJ2-7; no DNA is available, so the TRBD1 call from TCRdb remains unchecked. CDR3 size: 13 residues. The germline V gene encodes CDR1 SGHDT and CDR2 YYEEEE. CDR3 protein: CASSFSPQGEQYF. The full variable domain, with the rest looked up from reference TRBV5-6 and TRBJ2-7, is DAGVTQSPTHLIKTRGQQVTLRCSPKSGHDTVSWYQQALGQGPQFIFQYYEEEERQRGNFPDRFSGHQFPNYSSELNVNALLLGDSALYLCASSFSPQGEQYFGPGTRLTVT.

The chain carries TRBV20-1 and TRBJ2-7; the D gene TCRdb calls, TRBD2, cannot be checked with no DNA. This CDR3 has 13 residues. CDR1 and CDR2 from the germline V gene are DFQATT and SNEGSKA (reference sequence). The chain's CDR3 is CSARRDYSYEQYF.

CDR3 sequence reads: CASSLPTGEDPGNYGYTF. The chain is built from TRBV7-9 and TRBJ1-2. The CDR3 runs to 18 residues. CDR1 and CDR2 (germline): SEHNR, FQNEAQ (reference sequence).

The chain uses TRBV7-9 and TRBJ1-5; TCRdb picks TRBD1, but there is no DNA to check that call. The CDR3 totals 13 residues. Germline V gene sequence: CDR1 SEHNR, CDR2 FQNEAQ (reference sequence). The CDR3 loop reads CASSPQDNQPQHF. Combining the CDR3 with reference TRBV7-9 and TRBJ1-5 gives the whole variable domain DTGVSQNPRHKITKRGQNVTFRCDPISEHNRLYWYRQTLGQGPEFLTYFQNEAQLEKSRLLSDRFSAERPKGSFSTLEIQRTEQGDSAMYLCASSPQDNQPQHFGDGTRLSIL.

The rearrangement links TRBV3-1 to TRBJ2-2. Per germline, CDR1 LGHDT and CDR2 YNNKEL (reference sequence). This CDR3 is 15 amino acids long. The CDR3 loop is CASSQDSFVGGELFF. The full variable domain, in which reference TRBV3-1 and TRBJ2-2 provide the parts outside the CDR3, is DTAVSQTPKYLVTQMGNDKSIKCEQNLGHDTMYWYKQDSKKFLKIMFSYNNKELIINETVPNRFSPKSPDKAHLNLHINSLELGDSAVYFCASSQDSFVGGELFFGEGSRLTVL.

The V gene is TRBV3-1, the J gene TRBJ2-5; TCRdb returns TRBD2, unconfirmable since there is no DNA. Germline CDR1 LGHDT, CDR2 YNNKEL (reference sequence). The CDR3 is made up of 16 amino acids. The CDR3 sequence is CASSQRLAGGRETQYF.

The chain recombines TRBV3-1 with TRBJ2-2; TCRdb's assignment of TRBD1 cannot be checked, as there is no DNA. The CDR3 is made up of 19 amino acids. Germline CDR1 LGHDT, CDR2 YNNKEL (reference sequence). This chain's CDR3 is CASSQVDGGPNTDTGELFF.

The chain carries TRBV6-1 and TRBJ2-1. The CDR3 has 14 residues. Germline values: CDR1 MNHNS, CDR2 SASEGT. CDR3 region: CASSEEDSYNEQFF.